This T cell receptor beta chain emerged from a study of monozygotic twins with inflammatory bowel disease. Broader study findings: Discordant twins had repertoire similarity that did not differ from that of concordant twins, possibly from limited power.

TCRdb re-called the 5' RACE reads; one entry per CDR3 protein, DNA not given. In total, the table holds 170,000 or so distinct CDR3 sequences. Germline CDR1 reads KGHDR; CDR2 reads SFDVKD. The CDR3 loop spans 16 amino acids. In regard to this clonotype: Antigen unknown.

The chain joins TRBV24-1 to TRBJ2-5; absent DNA, TCRdb's TRBD1 call cannot be checked. The specimen was blood. This sequence originates from a human donor with ulcerative colitis or Crohn's disease, or a healthy co-twin of an affected twin (not recorded which). CDR3 sequence: CATSDRQGGSQETQYF.